This T cell receptor (beta chain) was documented in a study of technical replicates of blood from several donors. Clones were read by immunoSEQ multiplex PCR, and TCRdb kept only the in-frame ones, dropping some. The repertoire holds 70,000 or so clones, with roughly 91% as singletons. V was trimmed by 1 base and J by 3 bases, leaving 11 bases between them. This CDR3 has 15 residues. Germline values: CDR1 SGHTS, CDR2 YDEGEE. Sequenced sample: T cells isolated from PBMCs. The receptor's source is a human donor in good health. Some clones in this sample may be carry-over from other donors' samples. V is TRBV5-8 and J is TRBJ1-5; D gene uncertain. CDR3 loop: CASSLRVRSNQPQHF. Written as DNA, the CDR3 is TGTGCCAGCAGCTTGCGGGTGCGATCCAATCAGCCCCAGCATTTT. The full variable domain, its missing parts supplied by reference TRBV5-8 and TRBJ1-5, is EAGVTQSPTHLIKTRGQQATLRCSPISGHTSVYWYQQALGLGLQFLLWYDEGEERNRGNFPPRFSGRQFPNYSSELNVNALELEDSALYLCASSLRVRSNQPQHFGDGTRLSIL.